The TCR beta chain described here comes from a study of blood T cells in healthy people across ages. The overall study: Per every two T cells, about one barcoded beta molecule was captured by template switching.

The authors ran a second PCR of about 6 to 12 cycles using a sample-barcoded 5' primer and a J-beta primer mix. TCRdb re-derived calls from the 5' RACE reads in MiXCR, one entry per CDR3 protein. The sample includes 1.5 million to 2 million distinct CDR3 sequences, approximately 30% seen only once; the top ten take around 7.7%. There are 15 residues in the CDR3. Germline V gives CDR1 SGHNT, CDR2 YENEEA. After removal of 4 bases from V and 9 bases from J, the junction contained 3 bases not matched to a gene. This clonotype came up a few times. Specimen: blood. The rearrangement joins TRBV11-3 to TRBJ2-1, with 16 nucleotides matching TRBD2. The source is a woman aged 25 to 45 in good health. The CDR3: CASSSGTSGRAEQFF. Here the CDR3 DNA reads TGTGCCAGCAGCTCCGGGACTAGCGGGAGGGCTGAGCAGTTCTTC.